The T cell receptor (beta chain) under discussion was sequenced for a study of blood T cell repertoires in COVID-19. Adults between about 18 and 89 years of age took part from under 30 US areas. Recovered Cohort 3 donors showed two negative PCRs, clearance, or symptom resolution. Generated by immunoSEQ multiplex PCR, the TCRdb table keeps only in-frame clones and is missing some. This table holds under 150,000 clones, 83% found once. The material sequenced was PBMCs or T cells enriched from blood (not recorded which). This sequence was found in a man under 40 who had recovered from COVID-19.

The CDR3 reads CASSRGLGNQPQHF. The CDR3 region has the DNA TGTGCCAGCAGCCGGGGACTGGGGAATCAGCCCCAGCATTTT. The gene calls are TRBV6-5 and TRBJ1-5; the D gene is possibly TRBD1 (5 bases). This CDR3 has 14 residues. CDR1 and CDR2 (germline): MNHEY, SVGAGI. V was cut by 6 bases and J by 4 bases, with 13 bases left in between.